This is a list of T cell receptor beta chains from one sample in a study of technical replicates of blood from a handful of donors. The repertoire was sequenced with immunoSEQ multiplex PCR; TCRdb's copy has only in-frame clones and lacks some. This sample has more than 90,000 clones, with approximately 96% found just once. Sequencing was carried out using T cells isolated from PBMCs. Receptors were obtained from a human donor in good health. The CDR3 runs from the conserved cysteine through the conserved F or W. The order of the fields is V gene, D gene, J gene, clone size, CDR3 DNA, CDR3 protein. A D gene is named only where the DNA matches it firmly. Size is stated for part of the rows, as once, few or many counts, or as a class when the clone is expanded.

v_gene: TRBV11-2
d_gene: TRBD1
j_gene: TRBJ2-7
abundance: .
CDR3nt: TGTGCCAGCAGCCCAGGCCCCGGACAGGGGTACGAGCAGTACTTC
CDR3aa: CASSPGPGQGYEQYF

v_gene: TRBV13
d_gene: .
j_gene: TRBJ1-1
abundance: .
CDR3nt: TGTGCCAGCAGCCAGGAGAACACTGAAGCTTTCTTT
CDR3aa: CASSQENTEAFF

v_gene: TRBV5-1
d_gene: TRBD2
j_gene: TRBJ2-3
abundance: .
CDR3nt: TGCGCCAGCAGCCCGGGACTAGCAGGAGATACGCAGTATTTT
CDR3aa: CASSPGLAGDTQYF

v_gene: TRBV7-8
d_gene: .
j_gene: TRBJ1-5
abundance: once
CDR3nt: TGTGCCAGCAGCTTAGGGACAGAAAATCAGCCCCAGCATTTT
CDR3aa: CASSLGTENQPQHF

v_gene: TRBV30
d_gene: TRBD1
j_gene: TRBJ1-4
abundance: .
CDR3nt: TGTGCCTGGAGCCCGGGACAGGGGGGAAAACTGTTTTTT
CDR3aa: CAWSPGQGGKLFF

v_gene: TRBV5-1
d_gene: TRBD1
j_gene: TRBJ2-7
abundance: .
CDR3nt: TGCGCCAGCAGCACAAGGACAGGGTTCAACGAGCAGTACTTC
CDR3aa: CASSTRTGFNEQYF

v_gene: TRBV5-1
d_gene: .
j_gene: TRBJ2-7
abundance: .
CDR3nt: TGCGCCAGCAGCTTGTTGGGCGATTACGAGCAGTACTTC
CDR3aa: CASSLLGDYEQYF

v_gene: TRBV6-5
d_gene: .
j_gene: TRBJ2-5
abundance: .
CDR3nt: TGTGCCAGCAGTTACCCCGACGCCTTCGGGTTGGAGACCCAGTACTTC
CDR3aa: CASSYPDAFGLETQYF

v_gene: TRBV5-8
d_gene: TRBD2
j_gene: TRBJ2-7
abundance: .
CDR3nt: TGTGCCAGCAGCTCTCCGGGACTAGCGAGTCCCTACGAGCAGTACTTC
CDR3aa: CASSSPGLASPYEQYF

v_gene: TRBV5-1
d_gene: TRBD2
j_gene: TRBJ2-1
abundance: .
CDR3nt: TGCGCCAGCAGCCATTCGGGACTAGCGGACAATGAGCAGTTCTTC
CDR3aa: CASSHSGLADNEQFF

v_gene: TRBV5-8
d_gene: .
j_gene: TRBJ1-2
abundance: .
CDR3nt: TGTGCCAGCACCAGGCCGGGGAGCTATGGCTACACCTTC
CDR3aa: CASTRPGSYGYTF

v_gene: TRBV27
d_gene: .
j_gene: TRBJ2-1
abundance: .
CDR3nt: TGTGCCAGCGGCGCGGGAAGGGAGCAGTTCTTC
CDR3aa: CASGAGREQFF

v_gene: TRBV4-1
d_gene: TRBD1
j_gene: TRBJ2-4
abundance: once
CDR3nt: TGCGCCAGCAGCCAAACCGGGACAGGGGGCTTTAACAAAAACATTCAGTACTTC
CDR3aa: CASSQTGTGGFNKNIQYF

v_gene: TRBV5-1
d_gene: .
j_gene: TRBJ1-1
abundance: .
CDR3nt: TGCGCCAGCAGCTTGGAGGGGAGGACTGAAGCTTTCTTT
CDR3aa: CASSLEGRTEAFF

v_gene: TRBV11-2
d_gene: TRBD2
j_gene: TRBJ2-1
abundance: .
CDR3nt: TGTGCCAGCACCGAGGGACTAGCGGGATTGCCCTCGCAGTTCTTC
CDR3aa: CASTEGLAGLPSQFF

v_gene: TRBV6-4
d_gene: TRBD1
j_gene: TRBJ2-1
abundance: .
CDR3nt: TGTGCCAGCAGTGATGAGGGGGACAGGCCCAATGAGCAGTTCTTC
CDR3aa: CASSDEGDRPNEQFF

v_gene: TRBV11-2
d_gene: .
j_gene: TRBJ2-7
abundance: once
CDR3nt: TGTGCCAGCAGCTTAATCAGGGGGGATAACGAGCAGTACTTC
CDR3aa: CASSLIRGDNEQYF

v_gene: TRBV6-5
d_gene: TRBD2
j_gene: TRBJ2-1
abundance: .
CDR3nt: TGTGCCAGCAGCCGGAGGACTAGCGGGCAGAATGAGCAGTTCTTC
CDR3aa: CASSRRTSGQNEQFF

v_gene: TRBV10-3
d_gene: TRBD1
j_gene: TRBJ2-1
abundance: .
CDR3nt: TGTGCCATCAGTGAGGGACAGGGGAGTAATGAGCAGTTCTTC
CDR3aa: CAISEGQGSNEQFF

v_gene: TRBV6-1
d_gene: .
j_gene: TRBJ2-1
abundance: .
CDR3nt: TGTGCCAGCAGTCCAAGGAGCGGAGAACCAAATGAGCAGTTCTTC
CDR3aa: CASSPRSGEPNEQFF

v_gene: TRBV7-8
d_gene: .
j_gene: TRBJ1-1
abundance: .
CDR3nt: TGTGCCAGCAGAAAGAGCAGGCTGAACACTGAAGCTTTCTTT
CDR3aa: CASRKSRLNTEAFF

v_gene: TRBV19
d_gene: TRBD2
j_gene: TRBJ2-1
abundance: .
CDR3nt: TGTGCCAGTAGTAGCGGGAGGGCCTACAATGAGCAGTTCTTC
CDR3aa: CASSSGRAYNEQFF

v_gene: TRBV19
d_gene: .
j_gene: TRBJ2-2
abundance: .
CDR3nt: TGTGCCACTACTAGTCAGGGACTGATCACCGGGGAGCTGTTTTTT
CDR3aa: CATTSQGLITGELFF

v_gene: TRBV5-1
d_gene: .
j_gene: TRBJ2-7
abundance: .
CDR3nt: TGCGCCAGCAGCTACGACAGCGAGCAGTACTTC
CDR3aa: CASSYDSEQYF

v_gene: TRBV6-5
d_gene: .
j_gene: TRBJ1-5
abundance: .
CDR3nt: TGTGCCAGCAGTTCGGCGGTGAGCAATCAGCCCCAGCATTTT
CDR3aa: CASSSAVSNQPQHF

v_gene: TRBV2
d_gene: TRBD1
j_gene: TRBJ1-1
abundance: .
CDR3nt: TGTGCCAGCAGACCCGGGACAGGGGAGATGAACACTGAAGCTTTCTTT
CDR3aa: CASRPGTGEMNTEAFF

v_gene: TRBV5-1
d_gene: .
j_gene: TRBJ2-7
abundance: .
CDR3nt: TGCGCCAGCAGCTTGGGGGGCCTTGGGGCCGAGCAGTACTTC
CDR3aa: CASSLGGLGAEQYF

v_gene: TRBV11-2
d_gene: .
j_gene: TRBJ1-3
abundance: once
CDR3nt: TGTGCCAGCAGCTTAGGAGGAGGGCCCCTCTCTGGAAACACCATATATTTT
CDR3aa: CASSLGGGPLSGNTIYF

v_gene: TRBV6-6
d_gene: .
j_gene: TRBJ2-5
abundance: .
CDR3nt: TGTGCCTCCCTCGGAGGGAGCTCCCAAGAGACCCAGTACTTC
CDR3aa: CASLGGSSQETQYF

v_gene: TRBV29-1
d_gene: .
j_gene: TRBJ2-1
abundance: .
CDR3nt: TGCAGCGTTGCCAAGAGCTCCTACAATGAGCAGTTCTTC
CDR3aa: CSVAKSSYNEQFF

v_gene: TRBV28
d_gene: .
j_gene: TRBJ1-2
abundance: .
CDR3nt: TGTGCCAGCAATTCCCGGGATGGCTACACCTTC
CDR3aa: CASNSRDGYTF

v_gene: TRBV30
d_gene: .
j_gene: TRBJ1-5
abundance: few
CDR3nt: TGTGCCTGGAGTGGTATGGAGGGACAGCCCCAGCATTTT
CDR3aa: CAWSGMEGQPQHF

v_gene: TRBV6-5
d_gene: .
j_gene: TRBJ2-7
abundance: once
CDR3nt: TGTGCCAGCAGTTACTCGGCGGGGGCCCCCTACGAGCAGTACTTC
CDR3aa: CASSYSAGAPYEQYF

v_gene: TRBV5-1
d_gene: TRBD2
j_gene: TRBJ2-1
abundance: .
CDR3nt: TGCGCCAGCAGCTTGTTGCTTGGCCTAGCGGGAGTAGGGGGTTCGGGCAATGAGCAGTTCTTC
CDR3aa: CASSLLLGLAGVGGSGNEQFF

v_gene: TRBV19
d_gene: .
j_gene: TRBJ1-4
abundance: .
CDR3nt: TGTGCCAGTACCCACTTTAACAGGGCTAATGAAAAACTGTTTTTT
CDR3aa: CASTHFNRANEKLFF

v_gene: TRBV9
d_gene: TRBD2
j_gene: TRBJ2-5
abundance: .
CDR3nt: TGTGCCAGCAGCCCCCGGCTAGCGGGGTTGCAAGAGACCCAGTACTTC
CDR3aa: CASSPRLAGLQETQYF

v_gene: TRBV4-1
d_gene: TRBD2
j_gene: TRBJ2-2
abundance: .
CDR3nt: TGCGCCAGCACCTTGCTCGGGGAGGGTCTGATAGGCACCGGGGAGCTGTTTTTT
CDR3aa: CASTLLGEGLIGTGELFF

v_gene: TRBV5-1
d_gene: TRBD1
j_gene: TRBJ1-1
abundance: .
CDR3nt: TGCGCCAGCAGAAGGGTCGACAGGGTGAACACTGAAGCTTTCTTT
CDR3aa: CASRRVDRVNTEAFF

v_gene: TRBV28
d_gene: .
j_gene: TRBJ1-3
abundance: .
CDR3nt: TGTGCCAGCAGACTTAGGGGACAAACTAACACCATATATTTT
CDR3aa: CASRLRGQTNTIYF

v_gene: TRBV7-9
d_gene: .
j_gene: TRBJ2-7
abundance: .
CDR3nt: TGTGCCAGCAGCCCCGGGTACGAGCAGTACTTC
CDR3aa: CASSPGYEQYF

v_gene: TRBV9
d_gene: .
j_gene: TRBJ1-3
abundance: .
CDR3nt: TGTGCCAGCAGCGCCGAAGCGAGTTACACCATATATTTT
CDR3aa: CASSAEASYTIYF

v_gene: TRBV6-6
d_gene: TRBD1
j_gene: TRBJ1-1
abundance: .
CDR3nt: TGTGCCAGCAGTGACCCAGACAGGGTCACTGAAGCTTTCTTT
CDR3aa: CASSDPDRVTEAFF

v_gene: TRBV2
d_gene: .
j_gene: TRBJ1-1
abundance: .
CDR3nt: TGTGCCAGCACCCAGGGTACGCACACTGAAGCTTTCTTT
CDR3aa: CASTQGTHTEAFF

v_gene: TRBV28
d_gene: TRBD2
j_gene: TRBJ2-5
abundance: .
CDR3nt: TGTGCCAGCAGTCTAGCGGTCCGTGGGGTGGAGACCCAGTACTTC
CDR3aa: CASSLAVRGVETQYF

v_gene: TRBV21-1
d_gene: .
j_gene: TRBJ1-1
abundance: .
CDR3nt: TGTGCCAGCAGAGATACGAATCCGGGAAGGCCGAACACTGAAGCTTTCTTT
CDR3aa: CASRDTNPGRPNTEAFF

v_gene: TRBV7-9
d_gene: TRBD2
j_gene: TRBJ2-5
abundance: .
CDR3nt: TGTGCCAGCAGCTTAGAGGGCCTAGCGGGGTACTTC
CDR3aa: CASSLEGLAGYF

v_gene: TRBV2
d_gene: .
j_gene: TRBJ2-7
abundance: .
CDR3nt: TGTGCCAGCAGAACTAGACTCGAGCAGTACTTC
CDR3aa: CASRTRLEQYF

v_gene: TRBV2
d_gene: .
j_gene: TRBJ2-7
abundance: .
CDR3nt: TGTGCCAGCAGTGAGCAGGGCTCCTACGAGCAGTACTTC
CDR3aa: CASSEQGSYEQYF